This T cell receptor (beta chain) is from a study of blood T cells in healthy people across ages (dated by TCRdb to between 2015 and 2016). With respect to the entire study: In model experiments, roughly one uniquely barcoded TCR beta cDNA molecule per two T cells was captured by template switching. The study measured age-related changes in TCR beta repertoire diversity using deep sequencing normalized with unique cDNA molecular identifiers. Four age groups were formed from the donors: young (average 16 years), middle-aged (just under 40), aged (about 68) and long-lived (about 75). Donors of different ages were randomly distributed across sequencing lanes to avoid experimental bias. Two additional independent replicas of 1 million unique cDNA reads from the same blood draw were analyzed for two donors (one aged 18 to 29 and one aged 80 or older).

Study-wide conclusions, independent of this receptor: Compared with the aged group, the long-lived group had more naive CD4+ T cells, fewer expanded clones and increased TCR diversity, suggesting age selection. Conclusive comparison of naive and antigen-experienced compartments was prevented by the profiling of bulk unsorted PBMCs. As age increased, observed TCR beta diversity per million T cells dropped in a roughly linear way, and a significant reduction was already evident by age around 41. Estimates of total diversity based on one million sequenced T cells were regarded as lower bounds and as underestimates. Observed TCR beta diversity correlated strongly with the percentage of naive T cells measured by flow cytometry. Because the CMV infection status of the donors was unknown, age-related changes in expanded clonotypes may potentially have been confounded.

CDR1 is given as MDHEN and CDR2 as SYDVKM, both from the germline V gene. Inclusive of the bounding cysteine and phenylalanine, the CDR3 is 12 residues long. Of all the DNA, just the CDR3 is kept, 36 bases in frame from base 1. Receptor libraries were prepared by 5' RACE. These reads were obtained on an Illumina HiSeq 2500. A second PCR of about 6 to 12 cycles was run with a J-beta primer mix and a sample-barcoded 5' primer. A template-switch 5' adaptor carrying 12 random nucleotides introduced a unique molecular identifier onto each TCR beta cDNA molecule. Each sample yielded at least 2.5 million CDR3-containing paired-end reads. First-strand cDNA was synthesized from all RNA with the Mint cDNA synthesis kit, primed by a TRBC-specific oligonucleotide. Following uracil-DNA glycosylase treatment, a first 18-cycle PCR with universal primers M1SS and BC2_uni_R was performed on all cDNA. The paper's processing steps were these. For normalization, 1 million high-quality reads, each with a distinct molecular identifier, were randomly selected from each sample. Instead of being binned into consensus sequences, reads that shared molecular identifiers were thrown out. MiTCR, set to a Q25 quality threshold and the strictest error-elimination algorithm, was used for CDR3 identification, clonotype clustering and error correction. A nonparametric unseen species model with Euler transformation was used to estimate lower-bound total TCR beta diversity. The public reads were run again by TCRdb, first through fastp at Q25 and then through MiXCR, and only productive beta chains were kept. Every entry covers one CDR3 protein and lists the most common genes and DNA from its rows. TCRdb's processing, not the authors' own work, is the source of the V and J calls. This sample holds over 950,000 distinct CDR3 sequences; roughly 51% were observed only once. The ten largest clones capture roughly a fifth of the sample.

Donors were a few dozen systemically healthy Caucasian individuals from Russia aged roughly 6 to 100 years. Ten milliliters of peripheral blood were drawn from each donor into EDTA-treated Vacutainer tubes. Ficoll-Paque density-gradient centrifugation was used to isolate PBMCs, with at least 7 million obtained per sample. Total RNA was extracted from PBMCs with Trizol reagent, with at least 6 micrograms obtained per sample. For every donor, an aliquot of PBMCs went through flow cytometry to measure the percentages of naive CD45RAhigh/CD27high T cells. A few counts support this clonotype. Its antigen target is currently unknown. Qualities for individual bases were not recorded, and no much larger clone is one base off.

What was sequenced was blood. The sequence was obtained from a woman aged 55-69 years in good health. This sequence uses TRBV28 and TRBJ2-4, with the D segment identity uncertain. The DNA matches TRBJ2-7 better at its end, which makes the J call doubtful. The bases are TGTGCCAGCAGTTTTGGGCACTACGAGCAGTACTTC. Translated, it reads CASSFGHYEQYF.